The 6 T cell receptor beta chains below all came from one sample that was sequenced in a study of blood T cell dynamics during melanoma immunotherapy (dated by TCRdb to the early 2020s). In light of the paper, this sample's time point label describes: week 3, after first cycle of checkpoint inhibitor. Receptor amplification or capture employed the immunoSEQ multiplex PCR assay. TCRdb provides this immuneACCESS table in a form limited to in-frame rearrangements. Some clones are lacking; in checked studies, under half of them reflect an unresolved V gene, and why the rest are absent is not known. The sample contains 25,000 to 30,000 clones, approximately 88% of them found a single time. Together, the top ten hold 10% of the sample. This material consisted of blood, taken from a patient treated with checkpoint blockade. All receptors derive from a human donor with melanoma.

V and J are TRBV29-1 and TRBJ2-7; 8 bases are shared with TRBD2. The CDR3 runs to 15 residues. The germline gives CDR1 SQVTM, CDR2 ANQGSEA. V dropped 2 bases and J dropped 3; count of bases not matched to a gene: 9. DNA for the CDR3: TGCAGCGTTGAACCTGGGGGGGCGGGAGGCTACGAGCAGTACTTC. It is translated as CSVEPGGAGGYEQYF.

The chain joins TRBV5-1 to TRBJ1-1; TRBD1 aligns across 8 bases. The CDR3 has 14 amino acids. Losses at the gene ends were 1 base for V and 7 bases for J; bases not matched to a gene: 6. Per the germline V gene, CDR1 is SGHRS and CDR2 is YFSETQ. Here the CDR3 DNA reads TGCGCCAGCAGCTTGACCAGACAGGGGCGTGAAGCTTTCTTT. It codes for CASSLTRQGREAFF.

This chain connects TRBV5-5 to TRBJ1-2, with a tentative D call TRBD1 (5 bases). The germline gives CDR1 SGHKS, CDR2 YYEKEE (reference sequence). V lost 1 base, J lost 5 bases, and 12 bases lay in between. The CDR3 spans 14 residues. The CDR3 loop reads CASSLRDPSYGYTF. The CDR3 DNA sequence: TGTGCCAGCAGCTTGCGGGACCCCTCTTATGGCTACACCTTC.

V gene TRBV15 combines with J gene TRBJ1-1; tentative D call: TRBD1 (5 bases). Trimming took off 0 bases at V and 7 bases at J, with 12 bases between the two ends. Germline CDR1 LNHNV, CDR2 YYDKDF (reference sequence). The CDR3 runs to 14 residues. The CDR3 coding sequence is TGTGCCACCAGCAGAGATCGTTGGGGCAGTGAAGCTTTCTTT. It codes for CATSRDRWGSEAFF.

This rearrangement joins TRBV5-4 to TRBJ2-7; tentative D call: TRBD1 (6 bases). The CDR3 is 15 residues long. Trimming cost V 1 base and J 5 bases, with 16 bases left between them. Germline-derived CDR1 and CDR2 are SGHNT and YYREEE (reference sequence). CDR3 sequence reads: CASSLIQGLSHEQYF. For the CDR3, the DNA is TGTGCCAGCAGCTTGATACAGGGTCTTTCCCACGAGCAGTACTTC.

Regarding this clone: The same CDR3 can be traced to other DNA sequences in this sample. The chain has TRBV13 and TRBJ2-1, with no clear D. V was cut by 0 bases and J by 7 bases, with 4 bases left in between. The germline V gene encodes CDR1 PRHDT and CDR2 FYEKMQ (reference sequence). This CDR3 spans 12 amino acids. CDR3 sequence: CASSLGWNEQFF. CDR3 in DNA: TGTGCCAGCAGCTTAGGGTGGAATGAGCAGTTCTTC.